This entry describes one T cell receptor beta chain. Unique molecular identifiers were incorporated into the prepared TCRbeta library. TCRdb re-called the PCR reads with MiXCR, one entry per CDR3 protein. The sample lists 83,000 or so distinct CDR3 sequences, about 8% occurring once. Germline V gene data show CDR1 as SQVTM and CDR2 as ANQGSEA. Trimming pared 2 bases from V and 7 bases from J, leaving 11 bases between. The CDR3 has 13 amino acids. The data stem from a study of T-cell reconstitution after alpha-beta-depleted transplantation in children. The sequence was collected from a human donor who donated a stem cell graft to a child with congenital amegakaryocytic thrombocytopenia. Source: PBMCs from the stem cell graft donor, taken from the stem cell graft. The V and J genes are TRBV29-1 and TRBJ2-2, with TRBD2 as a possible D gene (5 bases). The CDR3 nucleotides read TGCAGCGTTGAAAGAGCGGCCAGCGGGGAGCTGTTTTTT. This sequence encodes CSVERAASGELFF.